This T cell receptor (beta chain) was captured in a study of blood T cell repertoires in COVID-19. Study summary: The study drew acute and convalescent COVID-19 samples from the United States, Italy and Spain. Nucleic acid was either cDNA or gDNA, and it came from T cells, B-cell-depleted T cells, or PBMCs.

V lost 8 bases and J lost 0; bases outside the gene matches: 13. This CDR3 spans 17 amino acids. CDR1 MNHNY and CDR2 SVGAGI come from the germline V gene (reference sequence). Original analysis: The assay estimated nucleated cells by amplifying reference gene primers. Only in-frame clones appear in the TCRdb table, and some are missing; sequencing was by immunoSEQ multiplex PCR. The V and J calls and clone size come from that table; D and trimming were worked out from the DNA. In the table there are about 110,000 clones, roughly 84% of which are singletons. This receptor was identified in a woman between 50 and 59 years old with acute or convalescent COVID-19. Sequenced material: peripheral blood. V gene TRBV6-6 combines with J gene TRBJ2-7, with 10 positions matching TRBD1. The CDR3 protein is CASGPGQGKPFSYEQYF. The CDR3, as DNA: TGTGCCAGCGGTCCGGGACAGGGGAAACCCTTCTCCTACGAGCAGTACTTC.